These 2 T cell receptor beta chains came from one sample sequenced in a study of T cells after yellow fever vaccination. MiXCR, applied by TCRdb to the 5' RACE reads, yields one record per CDR3 protein. Of under 600,000 distinct CDR3 sequences in the sample, 21% are singletons; the top ten hold approximately 16%. The material sequenced was PBMCs, taken more than 20 days after the first yellow fever vaccination. The origin of the receptors is a man aged 18 to 29 who received the YFV17D yellow fever vaccine.

CDR3 DNA sequence: TGTGCCAGCAGTGAGTTCCGTTCCGGGAATTCACCCCTCCACTTT. Translated: CASSEFRSGNSPLHF. The chain carries TRBV2 and TRBJ1-6; D ambiguous. CDR1 is SNHLY and CDR2 is FYNNEI in the germline V gene. The ends were cut back, 3 bases at V and 7 bases at J, with 13 bases in the middle. CDR3 size: 15 residues.

This rearrangement joins TRBV6-2 or TRBV6-3 to TRBJ2-1; D is perhaps TRBD1 or TRBD2 (6 bases each). Trimming pared 6 bases from V and 4 bases from J, leaving 16 bases between. CDR1 and CDR2 from the germline V gene are MNHEY and SVGEGT. The CDR3 has 15 amino acids. CDR3 sequence: CASRERGQPYNEQFF. The CDR3 nucleotides read TGTGCCAGCAGAGAACGGGGGCAACCTTACAATGAGCAGTTCTTC.